The present T cell receptor (beta chain) was sequenced within a study of CXCR3-negative and CXCR3-positive naive CD8 T cells. UMI-labeled TRB cDNA libraries were prepared by 5' RACE. TCRdb re-called the 5' RACE reads; every CDR3 protein appears as one record, without DNA. The specimen's table records about 90,000 distinct CDR3 sequences. CDR1 is LGHNA and CDR2 is YSLEER in the germline V gene. The CDR3 has 15 amino acids. The source material was naive CXCR3- CD8+ T cells from blood. Subset in this sample: CD45RO-CCR7+CD27+CD95- naive CD8+ T cells lacking CXCR3 (TNR3-). The clonotype originates from a human donor in good health. Some clones in this sample may be carry-over from other donors' samples. This sequence joins TRBV4-3 and TRBJ2-5. Here the CDR3 reads CASSQERVLQETQYF.